This T cell receptor beta chain originates from a study of T cell repertoires in cytomegalovirus infection. This clonotype was detected many times. Antigen unknown. Trimming left V 1 base short and J 9 bases short, with 15 bases between. The germline V gene encodes CDR1 SGHTA and CDR2 FQGNSA. The CDR3 extends over 14 amino acids. MiXCR, run by TCRdb on the reads, gives a single entry per CDR3 protein. This table has roughly 230,000 distinct CDR3 sequences, roughly 22% appearing once. Findings and limits, study-wide: CMV-specific HLA-C-restricted TCR beta clonotypes dominated the ex vivo response. Summed frequency of shared TCR beta families picked out CMV carriers who also had the relevant HLA.

The J gene is TRBJ2-5, the V gene TRBV7-2; D may correspond to TRBD1 or TRBD2 (5 bases each). Sequencing was done on a sample of CD8+ T cells from PBMCs. This clonotype was sampled from a human donor in good health (CMV status not recorded). Some clones in this sample may be carry-over from other donors' samples. DNA of the CDR3: TGTGCCAGCAGCTTAGGAGGGCCCCTGGGGGCCCAGTACTTC. This gives the protein CASSLGGPLGAQYF. Looking up the rest from reference TRBV7-2 and TRBJ2-5 gives the full variable domain: GAGVSQSPSNKVTEKGKDVELRCDPISGHTALYWYRQSLGQGLEFLIYFQGNSAPDKSGLPSDRFSAERTGGSVSTLTIQRTQQEDSAVYLCASSLGGPLGAQYFGPGTRLLVL.